Listed here is a single T cell receptor (beta chain). Its target antigen remains unknown. It has no much larger one-base neighbor in the sample; base qualities were not kept. Library preparation used the immunoSEQ multiplex PCR assay. For the original study's pipeline: A statistical classification framework was built to diagnose cytomegalovirus status from the catalog of TCR beta chain sequences. The clones in this table, taken by TCRdb from immuneACCESS, are in-frame only. Not every clone is retained; where verified, under half of the shortfall comes from an unresolved V gene, and the cause of the rest is unknown. The V and J calls and clone size are taken from that table; D and trimming were inferred from the DNA. Counted in this sample were around 120,000 clones; around 88% of them appeared once. The top ten constitute approximately 1.8% of the sample. Donors formed part of the validation cohort, which comprised some 120 subjects and was distinct from the first cohort of several hundred subjects.

The sample comes from a study of cytomegalovirus exposure and HLA in healthy donors listed by TCRdb under 2017. For context, the study as a whole: According to a later analysis, one platform produced both the roughly 130 validation repertoires and the 666 repertoires of the first cohort. In addition to the first cohort of 666 subjects, a separate validation cohort of around 110 different subjects was used. To predict cytomegalovirus infection status, the study combined high-throughput TCR immunosequencing, statistical association of individual TCRs with disease status, and machine learning. The study aimed to test whether cataloging public T cell receptors could reveal signatures of past pathogen exposure.

Summary of the overall study and its limitations: Most TCR sequences were observed very rarely across donors, whereas some public TCRs were present in many individuals. In a later analysis, TCRs clustered in the first cohort were found to also tend to co-occur in the approximately 120 validation repertoires, with over 90% of cluster scores above 0. The authors suggested that the approach could potentially be extended to other disease states and immunological phenotypes. The study gave a list of under 200 TCR beta chains associated with cytomegalovirus. A later analysis lacked HLA typing for the validation cohort, so it scored co-occurrence in that cohort across all 120 repertoires. In vitro tests confirmed that three of the cytomegalovirus-associated TCR beta chains recognize cytomegalovirus antigens. In both the original and validation cohorts, the classifier was reported to diagnose cytomegalovirus status with high specificity and sensitivity.

The CDR3 sequence holds 11 residues, the cysteine and phenylalanine included. Only the CDR3 region is kept as DNA, spanning 33 bases read in frame from base 1. Between the V and J ends, shortened by 5 bases and 2 bases respectively, the junction contains 4 bases. In the germline V gene (reference sequence), CDR1 corresponds to SEHNR and CDR2 to FQNEAQ. Rearrangement joined TRBV7-9 to TRBJ2-7; the D gene lacks a confident call. This TCR was sampled from a man between 18 and 35 years old in good health and CMV-seronegative. The sequencing sample was made of PBMCs. The DNA sequence is as follows: TGTGCCAGCAGCCGTACCTACGAGCAGTACTTC. It codes for CASSRTYEQYF. The full variable domain, completed from the reference TRBV7-9 and TRBJ2-7 proteins outside the CDR3, reads DTGVSQNPRHKITKRGQNVTFRCDPISEHNRLYWYRQTLGQGPEFLTYFQNEAQLEKSRLLSDRFSAERPKGSFSTLEIQRTEQGDSAMYLCASSRTYEQYFGPGTRLTVT.